This T cell receptor beta chain appears in the sequencing data of a study of CD8+ T cells in alopecia areata. Study-wide results and limits: Especially in alopecia totalis/universalis, lesional scalp showed greater clonality than normal scalp did.

As regards this clone: What it binds is not known.

The treatment was: oral pan-JAK inhibitor, 5-10 mg twice daily. Trimming at V came to 3 bases and at J to 6 bases, leaving 5 bases not matched to a gene. The germline CDR1 and CDR2 sequences are SGHRS and YFSETQ. The CDR3 runs to 14 residues. RNA extraction and reverse transcription yielded cDNA as sequencing template. Produced via immunoSEQ multiplex PCR; TCRdb's table is partial and in-frame only. The sample records about 200,000 clones, roughly 60% being singletons. V is TRBV5-1 and J is TRBJ1-5, with TRBD1 matching 8 bases. This sequence originates from a human donor with alopecia areata. The specimen comprised CD4+ T cells sorted from blood, sampled between weeks 49 and 50, from a patient treated with tofacitinib. The CDR3 spells CASSSGQGTQPQHF. The CDR3 DNA sequence: TGCGCCAGCAGCTCCGGACAGGGCACTCAGCCCCAGCATTTT.